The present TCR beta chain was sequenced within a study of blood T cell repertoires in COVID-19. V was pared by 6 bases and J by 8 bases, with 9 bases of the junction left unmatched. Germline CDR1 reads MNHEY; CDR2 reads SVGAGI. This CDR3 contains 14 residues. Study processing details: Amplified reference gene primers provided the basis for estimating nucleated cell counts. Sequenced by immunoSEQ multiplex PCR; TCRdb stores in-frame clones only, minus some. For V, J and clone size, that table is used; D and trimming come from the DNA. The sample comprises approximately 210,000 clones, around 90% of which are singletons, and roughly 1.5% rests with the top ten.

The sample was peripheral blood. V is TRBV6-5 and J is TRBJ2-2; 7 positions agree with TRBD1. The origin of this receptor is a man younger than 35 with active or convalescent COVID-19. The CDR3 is CASSYDRASGELFF. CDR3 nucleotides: TGTGCCAGCAGCTACGACAGGGCTTCAGGGGAGCTGTTTTTT.